This TCR beta chain derives from a study of cytomegalovirus exposure and HLA in healthy donors listed by TCRdb under 2017. For the study in its entirety: According to a later analysis, one platform produced both the 120 validation repertoires and the 666 repertoires of the first cohort. The study was designed to test whether signatures of past pathogen exposure could be identified by cataloging public T cell receptors. In addition to the first cohort of approximately 670 subjects, a separate validation cohort of approximately 130 different subjects was used. To predict cytomegalovirus infection status, the study combined high-throughput TCR immunosequencing, statistical association of individual TCRs with disease status, and machine learning.

Library preparation employed the immunoSEQ multiplex PCR assay. In the paper's pipeline: A statistical classification framework was built for diagnosing cytomegalovirus status from the catalog of TCR beta chain sequences. TCRdb's version of the immuneACCESS table is confined to in-frame rearrangements and falls short of the full clone set. An unresolved V gene accounts for under half of the shortfall where checked; the remainder is of unknown origin. From that table come the V and J calls and clone size; the DNA was used to work out D and trimming. The sample yields more than 150,000 clones; about four fifths were counted once. The ten largest clones represent 2.5% to 3% of the sample. On this clone itself: Its binding antigen is unknown. No clone much larger than this one lies a single base away; base qualities are absent.

Summary of the overall study and its limitations: Most TCR sequences were observed very rarely across donors, whereas some public TCRs were present in many individuals. The study listed approximately 150 TCR beta chains as associated with cytomegalovirus. It was suggested by the authors that the approach could potentially be generalized to other disease states and immunological phenotypes. In vitro tests confirmed that a few of the cytomegalovirus-associated TCR beta chains recognize cytomegalovirus antigens. Cytomegalovirus status was reported to be diagnosed by the classifier with high specificity and sensitivity in both the original and validation cohorts. A later analysis had no HLA typing for the validation cohort, so co-occurrence there was scored across all 110 or so repertoires. In a later analysis, TCRs clustered in the first cohort were found to also tend to co-occur in the approximately 120 validation repertoires, with 85% to 95% of cluster scores above 0.

V trim: 4 bases; J trim: 4 bases; unmatched bases: 3. CDR1 and CDR2, per the germline V gene, are MNHNS and SASEGT. Its CDR3 holds 14 amino acids, cysteine through phenylalanine. Only the CDR3 DNA stays, 42 bases, in frame from base 1. The donors were included in the validation cohort of 130 or so subjects, a group kept apart from the roughly 700-subject first cohort. Here the chain combines TRBV6-1 and TRBJ2-5, with 10 middle bases fitting TRBD2. This TCR came from a woman under 30 in good health and CMV-seropositive. Sequencing was done on a sample of PBMCs. The nucleotide sequence reads as follows: TGTGCCAGCAGTGGGGGACTAGCGTTAGAGACCCAGTACTTC. Translation gives CASSGGLALETQYF.